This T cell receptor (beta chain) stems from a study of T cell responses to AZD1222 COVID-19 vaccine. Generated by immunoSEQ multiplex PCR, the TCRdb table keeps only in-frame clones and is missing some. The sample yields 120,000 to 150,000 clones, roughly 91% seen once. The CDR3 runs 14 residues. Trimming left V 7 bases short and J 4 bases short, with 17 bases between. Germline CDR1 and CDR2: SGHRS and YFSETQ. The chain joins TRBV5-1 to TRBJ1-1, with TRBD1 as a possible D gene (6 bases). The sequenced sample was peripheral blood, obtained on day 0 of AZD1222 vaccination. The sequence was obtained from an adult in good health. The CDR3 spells CASGQGSGGTEAFF. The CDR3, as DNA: TGCGCCAGCGGCCAGGGGTCGGGGGGCACTGAAGCTTTCTTT.